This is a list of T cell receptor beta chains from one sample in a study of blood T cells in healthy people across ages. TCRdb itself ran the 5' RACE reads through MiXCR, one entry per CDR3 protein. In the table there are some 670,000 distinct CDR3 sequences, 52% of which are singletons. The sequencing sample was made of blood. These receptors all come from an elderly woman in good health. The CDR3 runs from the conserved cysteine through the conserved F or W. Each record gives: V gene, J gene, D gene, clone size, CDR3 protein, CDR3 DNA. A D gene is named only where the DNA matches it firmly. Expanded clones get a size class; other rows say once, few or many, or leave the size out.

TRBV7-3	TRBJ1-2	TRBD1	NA	CASSDPGTGADYGYTF	TGTGCCAGCAGCGACCCTGGGACAGGGGCGGACTATGGCTACACCTTC
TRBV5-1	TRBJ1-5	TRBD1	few	CASKTGTGFYQPQHF	TGCGCCAGCAAAACCGGGACAGGGTTTTATCAGCCCCAGCATTTT
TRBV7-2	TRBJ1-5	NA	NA	CASSLAANQPQHF	TGTGCCAGCAGCTTAGCGGCCAATCAGCCCCAGCATTTT
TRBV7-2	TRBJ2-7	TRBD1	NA	CASSTGASYEQYF	TGTGCCAGCAGCACAGGGGCCTCCTACGAGCAGTACTTC
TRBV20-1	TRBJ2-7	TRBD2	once	CSAKSQLAGDEQYF	TGCAGTGCCAAATCACAACTAGCGGGAGACGAGCAGTACTTC
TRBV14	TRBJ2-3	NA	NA	CASRGTPYTDTQYF	TGTGCCAGCAGAGGGACACCATACACAGATACGCAGTATTTT
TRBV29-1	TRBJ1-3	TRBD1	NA	CSVDSKDRFRDTIYF	TGCAGCGTTGATTCTAAGGACAGGTTTAGGGACACCATATATTTT
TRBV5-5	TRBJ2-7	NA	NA	CASIPGPVVRYEQYF	TGTGCCAGCATTCCGGGTCCCGTAGTCCGGTACGAGCAGTACTTC
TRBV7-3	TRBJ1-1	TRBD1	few	CASSSGQAAEAFF	TGTGCCAGCAGCTCGGGACAGGCTGCTGAAGCTTTCTTT
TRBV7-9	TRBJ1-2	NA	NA	CASQFSGGVSYGYTF	TGTGCCAGCCAATTCAGCGGGGGAGTAAGCTATGGCTACACCTTC
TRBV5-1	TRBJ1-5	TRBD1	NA	CASSVTGLEPQHF	TGCGCCAGCAGCGTGACAGGGCTGGAGCCCCAGCATTTT
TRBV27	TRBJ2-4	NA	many	CASSSWTGGKNIQYF	TGTGCCAGCAGTTCCTGGACCGGAGGCAAAAACATTCAGTACTTC
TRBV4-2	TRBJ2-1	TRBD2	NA	CATARGGGNEQFF	TGTGCCACCGCTCGCGGGGGGGGTAATGAGCAGTTCTTC
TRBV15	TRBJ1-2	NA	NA	CATSRAPRRNYGYTF	TGTGCCACCAGCAGAGCCCCACGGCGAAACTATGGCTACACCTTC
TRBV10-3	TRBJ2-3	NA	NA	CAISPENTDTQYF	TGTGCCATAAGTCCTGAGAACACAGATACGCAGTATTTT
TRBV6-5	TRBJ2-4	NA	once	CATIDSEKNIQYF	TGTGCCACTATAGACAGCGAGAAAAACATTCAGTACTTC
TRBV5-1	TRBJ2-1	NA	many	CASSLGRGVNEQFF	TGCGCCAGCAGCTTGGGCAGGGGCGTGAATGAGCAGTTCTTC
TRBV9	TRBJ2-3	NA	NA	CASSVEAGTTDTQYF	TGTGCCAGCAGCGTAGAGGCAGGAACCACAGATACGCAGTATTTT
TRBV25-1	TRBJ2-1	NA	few	CASGVGGRSEQFF	TGTGCCAGCGGAGTTGGGGGGAGGAGTGAGCAGTTCTTC
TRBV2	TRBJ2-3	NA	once	CASRTGRLAIDTQYF	TGTGCCAGCAGAACTGGCCGGCTAGCAATAGATACGCAGTATTTT
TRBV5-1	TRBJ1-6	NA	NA	CASSLGSGGSPLHF	TGCGCCAGCAGCTTGGGTTCTGGGGGTTCACCCCTCCACTTT
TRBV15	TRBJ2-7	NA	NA	CATSRDPRGRSSYEQYF	TGTGCCACCAGCAGAGACCCCAGGGGACGGAGCTCCTACGAGCAGTACTTC
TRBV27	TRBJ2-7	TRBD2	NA	CASSYGTSGFEQYF	TGTGCCAGCAGCTACGGGACTAGCGGGTTCGAGCAGTACTTC
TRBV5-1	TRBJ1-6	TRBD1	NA	CASSHVTGKNSPLHF	TGCGCCAGCAGCCATGTGACAGGGAAGAATTCACCCCTCCACTTT
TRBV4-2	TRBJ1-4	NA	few	CASSHVNQGRYEKLFF	TGTGCCAGCAGCCATGTTAACCAGGGCCGATATGAAAAACTGTTTTTT
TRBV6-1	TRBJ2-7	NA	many	CASSSPGDEQYF	TGTGCCAGCAGTTCCCCGGGAGACGAGCAGTACTTC
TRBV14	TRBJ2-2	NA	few	CASRSQYTGELFF	TGTGCCAGCAGGTCTCAGTACACCGGGGAGCTGTTTTTT
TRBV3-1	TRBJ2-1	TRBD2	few	CASSQPTGVAGANEQFF	TGTGCCAGCAGCCAACCTACCGGGGTAGCGGGAGCGAATGAGCAGTTCTTC
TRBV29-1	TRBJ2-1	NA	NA	CSVAYGRSHNEQFF	TGCAGCGTTGCTTATGGCCGCTCTCACAATGAGCAGTTCTTC
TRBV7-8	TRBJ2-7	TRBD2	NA	CASSLAPPTSGRYEQYF	TGTGCCAGCAGCTTAGCTCCTCCAACTAGCGGGAGGTACGAGCAGTACTTC
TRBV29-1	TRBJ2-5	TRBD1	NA	CSVERDRGYQETQYF	TGCAGCGTTGAACGGGACAGGGGGTACCAAGAGACCCAGTACTTC
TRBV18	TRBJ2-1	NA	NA	CASSPPTTRYNEQFF	TGTGCCAGCTCACCACCCACTACTAGATACAATGAGCAGTTCTTC
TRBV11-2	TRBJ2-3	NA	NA	CASSFTGKDTQYF	TGTGCCAGCAGCTTTACGGGAAAAGATACGCAGTATTTT
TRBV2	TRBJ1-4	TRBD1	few	CASKDRGTNEKLFF	TGTGCCAGCAAGGACAGGGGGACTAATGAAAAACTGTTTTTT
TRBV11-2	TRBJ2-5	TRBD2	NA	CASSLDHPSGVYDQETQYF	TGTGCCAGCAGCTTAGATCATCCTAGCGGGGTATACGATCAAGAGACCCAGTACTTC
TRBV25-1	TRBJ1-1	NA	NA	CASSPLLRGNTEAFF	TGTGCCAGCAGTCCTCTCTTGCGGGGGAACACTGAAGCTTTCTTT
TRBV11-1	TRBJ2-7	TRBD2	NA	CASSLAGGPFEQYF	TGTGCCAGCAGCTTAGCGGGAGGGCCGTTCGAGCAGTACTTC
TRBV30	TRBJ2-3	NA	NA	CAWTSVGGNTQYF	TGTGCCTGGACTAGCGTGGGAGGAAATACGCAGTATTTT
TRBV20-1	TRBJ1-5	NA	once	CSARDLLGVQHF	TGCAGTGCTAGAGATCTCCTAGGTGTCCAGCATTTT
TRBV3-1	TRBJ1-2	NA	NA	CASNQGQVGYTF	TGTGCCAGCAACCAAGGACAAGTCGGCTACACCTTC
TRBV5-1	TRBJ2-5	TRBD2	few	CASSPGTTQETQYF	TGCGCCAGCAGCCCCGGGACTACCCAAGAGACCCAGTACTTC
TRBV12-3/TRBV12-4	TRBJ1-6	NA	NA	CASSADSGSPLHF	TGTGCCAGCAGTGCGGACAGTGGGTCACCCCTCCACTTT
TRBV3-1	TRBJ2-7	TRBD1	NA	CASGDRGGYEQYF	TGTGCCAGCGGCGACAGGGGAGGCTACGAGCAGTACTTC
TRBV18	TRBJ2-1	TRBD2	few	CASSPRPGLDYNEQFF	TGTGCCAGCTCACCACGACCGGGACTAGACTACAATGAGCAGTTCTTC
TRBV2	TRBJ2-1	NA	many	CASSEDRDNEQFF	TGTGCCAGCAGTGAAGACAGGGACAATGAGCAGTTCTTC